Listed here are 20 T cell receptor beta chains from one sample, sequenced in a study of beta chain features in type 1 diabetes. Their specific antigens are unknown. Findings and caveats of the study: The study found moderately but significantly shorter TCRB CDR3s in all four CD4+ subsets of Type 1 diabetes patients.

The study reverse transcribed the entire isolated RNA, so it sequenced expressed TCRB transcripts. Profiled with immunoSEQ multiplex PCR; TCRdb holds only in-frame clones, not every one. The data show around 250,000 clones, 20% seen once. The specimen was naive CD4+ T cells from blood. The receptors here all came from a woman aged 40 to 50 with type 1 diabetes.

In this sample, this clone turned up a few times. V is TRBV7-9 and J is TRBJ2-3; 7 bases agree with TRBD2. This CDR3 spans 14 amino acids. Germline loops: CDR1 SEHNR, CDR2 FQNEAQ (reference sequence). V dropped 8 bases and J dropped 9; count of bases not matched to a gene: 14. The CDR3 bases are TGTGCCAGCGGCCCCGAGGCGGGGAGGGGCACGCAGTATTTT. The encoded protein is CASGPEAGRGTQYF.

The J gene is TRBJ2-1, the V gene TRBV29-1; 13 nucleotides match TRBD2. Germline V gives CDR1 SQVTM, CDR2 ANQGSEA. This CDR3 spans 15 amino acids. The V gene end was trimmed by 6 bases and the J gene end by 2 bases; junction bases not matched to a gene: 4. CDR3 in DNA: TGCAGCGTCCCGGGACTAGCGGGGACCTACAATGAGCAGTTCTTC. Translation: CSVPGLAGTYNEQFF.

V is TRBV18 and J is TRBJ2-7, with TRBD1 identical over 9 bases. The ends lost 4 bases at V and 2 bases at J; junction bases unmatched: 6. The CDR3 runs to 15 residues. Germline assignment: CDR1 KGHSH and CDR2 LQKENI. As DNA, the CDR3 is TGTGCCAGCTCACAGGGGACAGGGAGGACCTACGAGCAGTACTTC. It yields the protein CASSQGTGRTYEQYF.

This clone showed up just a few times. The chain links TRBV10-3 to TRBJ2-7; 8 bases agree with TRBD1. Losses at the gene ends were 1 base for V and 2 bases for J; bases not matched to a gene: 4. In germline, CDR1 is ENHRY, CDR2 SYGVKD. CDR3 length equals 15 residues. This CDR3 reads CAISEWQGAPYEQYF. CDR3 DNA: TGTGCCATCAGTGAGTGGCAGGGGGCTCCCTACGAGCAGTACTTC.

The gene calls are TRBV15 and TRBJ2-5; D not certain. Trimming shortened V by 3 bases and J by 0 bases, and 5 bases separated the two germline ends. The CDR3 consists of 13 residues. Germline V gene sequence: CDR1 LNHNV, CDR2 YYDKDF (reference sequence). CDR3 region: CATSRPDQETQYF. As DNA, the CDR3 is TGTGCCACCAGCAGGCCGGACCAAGAGACCCAGTACTTC. Drawing the rest from reference TRBV15 and TRBJ2-5, the complete variable domain is DAMVIQNPRYQVTQFGKPVTLSCSQTLNHNVMYWYQQKSSQAPKLLFHYYDKDFNNEADTPDNFQSRRPNTSFCFLDIRSPGLGDTAMYLCATSRPDQETQYFGPGTRLLVL.

J is TRBJ2-1 and V is TRBV5-4; TRBD2 might be the D (7 bases). Germline loops: CDR1 SGHNT, CDR2 YYREEE (reference sequence). This CDR3 contains 17 residues. V was pared by 4 bases and J by 0 bases, with 17 bases between. In DNA, the CDR3 is TGTGCCAGCAGCCCGTTCGGGGGCGGGAGCTCCTACAATGAGCAGTTCTTC. Translation: CASSPFGGGSSYNEQFF.

The chain uses TRBV25-1 and TRBJ2-2; TRBD1 agrees at 12 bases. Germline CDR1 MGHDK, CDR2 SYGVNS. Trimming cost V 6 bases and J 6 bases; bases outside gene matches: 2. The CDR3 is made up of 14 amino acids. Written as DNA, the CDR3 is TGTGCCAGCAGGGGGACAGGGGGCCCCGGGGAGCTGTTTTTT. Its protein product is CASRGTGGPGELFF.

V is TRBV29-1 and J is TRBJ2-2, with D perhaps TRBD1 (6 bases). This CDR3 comprises 14 residues. CDR1 is SQVTM, CDR2 ANQGSEA, per germline. The ends were cut back, 6 bases at V and 4 bases at J, with 15 bases in the middle. Here the CDR3 reads CSVASGALTGELFF. In nucleotides, the CDR3 is TGCAGCGTGGCTTCAGGGGCTCTCACCGGGGAGCTGTTTTTT.

A few counts support this clone. The chain has TRBV9 and TRBJ2-5, with 8 bases lining up with TRBD1. CDR3 length: 14 amino acids. The germline gives CDR1 SGDLS, CDR2 YYNGEE. The J segment lost 5 bases and the V segment lost 2 bases, leaving 5 bases of the junction unmatched. CDR3 nucleotides: TGTGCCAGCAGCGTCGACAGGGGCCGGGAGACCCAGTACTTC. Amino acids: CASSVDRGRETQYF. Full variable domain (remainder filled in from reference TRBV9 and TRBJ2-5): DSGVTQTPKHLITATGQRVTLRCSPRSGDLSVYWYQQSLDQGLQFLIQYYNGEERAKGNILERFSAQQFPDLHSELNLSSLELGDSALYFCASSVDRGRETQYFGPGTRLLVL.

This clone was seen a handful of times. In nucleotides, the CDR3 is TGTGCCAGTAGTATACGGGGTGGGGACACCGGGGAGCTGTTTTTT. Protein product: CASSIRGGDTGELFF. The chain recombines TRBV19 with TRBJ2-2; D perhaps matches TRBD2 (5 bases). This CDR3 contains 15 residues. Trimming took off 2 bases at V and 3 bases at J, with 10 bases between the two ends. Germline CDR1 is LNHDA and CDR2 is SQIVND (reference sequence).

This clone was observed a few times. The V and J genes are TRBV18 and TRBJ2-7; 7 bases are a match to TRBD1. Germline V gene data show CDR1 as KGHSH and CDR2 as LQKENI. V gave up 4 bases and J gave up 2 bases; unmatched junction bases: 5. The length of the CDR3 is 14 residues. The DNA of the CDR3 is TGTGCCAGCTCACAGGGGACAGTCACCTACGAGCAGTACTTC. This codes for CASSQGTVTYEQYF.

The rearrangement links TRBV5-6 to TRBJ2-7, with TRBD1 matching 8 bases. The CDR3 length is 14 residues. V gave up 4 bases and J gave up 3 bases; unmatched junction bases: 6. The germline V gene encodes CDR1 SGHDT and CDR2 YYEEEE. The CDR3 nucleotides read TGTGCCAGCAGCCGGACAGGGCGGTTCTACGAGCAGTACTTC. It encodes CASSRTGRFYEQYF.

The chain has TRBV7-2 and TRBJ2-7; 9 bases align to TRBD1. Losses at the gene ends were 1 base for V and 3 bases for J; bases not matched to a gene: 13. CDR3 length: 18 amino acids. Germline values: CDR1 SGHTA, CDR2 FQGNSA. DNA for the CDR3: TGTGCCAGCAGCTTAGTAAGCCCGGGACAGGGCCCCGTCTACGAGCAGTACTTC. It specifies CASSLVSPGQGPVYEQYF.

This clone has only a few counts. This chain joins TRBV29-1 and TRBJ2-7; the D gene is possibly TRBD1 (5 bases). The CDR3 sequence is 13 residues long. Trimming removed 5 bases from V and 3 bases from J, with 14 bases in between. CDR1 and CDR2 from the germline V gene are SQVTM and ANQGSEA. CDR3 sequence reads: CSVSRDLSYEQYF. CDR3 nucleotide sequence: TGCAGCGTTTCCAGGGATCTTAGCTACGAGCAGTACTTC.

This clone has more than one count but fewer than ten. J is TRBJ2-7 and V is TRBV5-1, with 13 bases fitting TRBD2. V was pared by 4 bases and J by 3 bases, with 4 bases of the junction left unmatched. CDR1 and CDR2 from the germline V gene are SGHRS and YFSETQ. The CDR3 spans 15 residues. The CDR3 loop reads CASSVGTSGDYEQYF. DNA of the CDR3: TGCGCCAGCAGCGTCGGGACTAGCGGGGACTACGAGCAGTACTTC.

This clone was seen more than once but under ten times. The gene calls are TRBV7-2 and TRBJ1-1; no clear D gene. With 7 bases removed from V and 0 bases from J, the gap between germline ends came to 6 bases. CDR1 SGHTA and CDR2 FQGNSA come from the germline V gene. The CDR3 is made up of 12 amino acids. In DNA form, the CDR3 reads TGTGCCAGCAAGCGGATGAACACTGAAGCTTTCTTT. As protein: CASKRMNTEAFF.

This clone was detected only a few times. The rearrangement links TRBV7-2 to TRBJ2-3; 7 nucleotides match TRBD1. The germline gives CDR1 SGHTA, CDR2 FQGNSA. This CDR3 spans 14 amino acids. J was trimmed by 0 bases and V by 11 bases; bases with no gene match: 8. In nucleotides, the CDR3 is TGTGCCTCCCACAGGACAGGTAGCACAGATACGCAGTATTTT. Translation gives CASHRTGSTDTQYF.

This clone was seen a handful of times. The chain carries TRBV29-1 and TRBJ2-3; TRBD1 matches at 9 bases. Germline V gene data show CDR1 as SQVTM and CDR2 as ANQGSEA. CDR3 size: 13 residues. CDR3: CAQGQGSTDTQYF. The CDR3, as DNA: TGCGCCCAAGGACAGGGGAGCACAGATACGCAGTATTTT.

This clone was counted a few times. This chain joins TRBV7-9 and TRBJ1-6, with 7 bases identical to TRBD1. The ends lost 4 bases at V and 8 bases at J; junction bases unmatched: 8. The CDR3 totals 15 residues. The V gene's germline CDR1 is SEHNR and CDR2 FQNEAQ (reference sequence). CDR3: CASSSRQGMDSPLHF. In DNA form, the CDR3 reads TGTGCCAGCAGCTCCCGACAGGGAATGGATTCACCCCTCCACTTT.

This clone was recorded a few times. V gene TRBV6-6 combines with J gene TRBJ2-7, with 10 bases lining up with TRBD1. CDR1 and CDR2 from the germline V gene are MNHNY and SVGAGI (reference sequence). Germline trimming cut 4 bases from V and 5 bases from J; bases unmatched to any gene: 8. This CDR3 has 15 amino acids. This chain's CDR3 is CASSFTGTGDNEQYF. CDR3 bases: TGTGCCAGCAGTTTCACCGGGACAGGGGACAACGAGCAGTACTTC.